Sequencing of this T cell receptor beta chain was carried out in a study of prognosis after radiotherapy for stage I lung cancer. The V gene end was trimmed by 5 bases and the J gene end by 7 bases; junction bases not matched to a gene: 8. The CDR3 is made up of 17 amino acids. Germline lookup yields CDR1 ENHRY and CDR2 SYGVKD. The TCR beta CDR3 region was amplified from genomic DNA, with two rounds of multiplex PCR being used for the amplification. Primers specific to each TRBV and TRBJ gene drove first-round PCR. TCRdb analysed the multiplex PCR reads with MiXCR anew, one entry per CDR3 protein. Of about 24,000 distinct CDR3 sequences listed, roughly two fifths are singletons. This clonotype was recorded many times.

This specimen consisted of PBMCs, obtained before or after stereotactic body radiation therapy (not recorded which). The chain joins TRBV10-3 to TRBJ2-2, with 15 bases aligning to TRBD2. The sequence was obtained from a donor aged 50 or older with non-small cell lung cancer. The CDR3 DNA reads TGTGCCATCAGTCCCGGGACTAGCGGGAGGATGGGCGGGGAGCTGTTTTTT. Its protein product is CAISPGTSGRMGGELFF.